Sequencing of this T cell receptor beta chain was carried out in a study of T cells after yellow fever vaccination. This clonotype was detected many times. The CDR3 contains 13 residues. V was cut by 9 bases and J by 4 bases, with 15 bases left in between. Germline values: CDR1 SGHVS, CDR2 FNYEAQ. TCRdb reanalysed the 5' RACE reads using MiXCR and keeps one entry per CDR3 protein. Of over 20,000 distinct CDR3 sequences in the sample, less than 7% were seen once. The sample consisted of PBMCs, either bulk or a sorted T-cell subset (CD4+, CD8+, memory, or dextramer-sorted; not recorded which), taken 15 days after the yellow fever booster vaccination. The chain combines TRBV7-6 with TRBJ1-1; unclear D gene. The sequence derives from a man aged 30-40 years who received the YFV17D yellow fever vaccine. The CDR3 spells CASASSRVTEAFF. As DNA, the CDR3 is TGTGCCAGTGCCTCTAGCCGGGTCACTGAAGCTTTCTTT.